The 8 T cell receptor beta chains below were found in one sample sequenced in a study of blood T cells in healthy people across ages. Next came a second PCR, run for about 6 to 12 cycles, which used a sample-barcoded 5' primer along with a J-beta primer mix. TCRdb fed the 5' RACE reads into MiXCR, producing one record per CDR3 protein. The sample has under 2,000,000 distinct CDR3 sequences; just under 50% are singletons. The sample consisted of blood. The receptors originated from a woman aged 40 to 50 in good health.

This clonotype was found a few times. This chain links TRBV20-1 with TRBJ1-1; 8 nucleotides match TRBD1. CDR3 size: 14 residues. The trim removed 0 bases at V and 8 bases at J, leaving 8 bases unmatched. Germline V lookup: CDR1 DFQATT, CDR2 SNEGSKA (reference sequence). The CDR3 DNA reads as TGCAGTGCTAGAGATGCCAGGGGGCTAACGGAAGCTTTCTTT. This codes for CSARDARGLTEAFF.

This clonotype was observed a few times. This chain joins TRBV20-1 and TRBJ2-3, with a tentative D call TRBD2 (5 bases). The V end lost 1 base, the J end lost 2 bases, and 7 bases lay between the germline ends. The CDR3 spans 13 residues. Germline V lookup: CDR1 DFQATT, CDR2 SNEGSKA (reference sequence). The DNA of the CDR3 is TGCAGTGCTAGAGTGACTAACACAGATACGCAGTATTTT. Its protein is CSARVTNTDTQYF.

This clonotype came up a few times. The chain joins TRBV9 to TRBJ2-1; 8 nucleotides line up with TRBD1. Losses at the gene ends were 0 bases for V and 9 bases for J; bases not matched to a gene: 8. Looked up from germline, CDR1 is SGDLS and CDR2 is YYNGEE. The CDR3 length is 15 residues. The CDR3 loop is CASSVGQGAILEQFF. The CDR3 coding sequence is TGTGCCAGCAGCGTAGGGCAGGGGGCAATCCTTGAGCAGTTCTTC.

The CDR3 DNA follows: TGTGCCAGCAGTTTCGCGGTAACCCGCGAGGAGCTGTTTTTT. It specifies CASSFAVTREELFF. The chain employs TRBV28 and TRBJ2-2, with D unclear. This CDR3 is built from 14 residues. V was shortened by 3 bases and J by 10 bases, with 15 bases between the two germline ends. Per the germline V gene, CDR1 is MDHEN and CDR2 is SYDVKM.

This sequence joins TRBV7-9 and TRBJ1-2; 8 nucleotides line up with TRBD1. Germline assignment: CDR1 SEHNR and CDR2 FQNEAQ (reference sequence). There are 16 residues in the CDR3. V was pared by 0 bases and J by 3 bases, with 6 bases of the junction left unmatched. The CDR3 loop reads CASSLAVGTGDYGYTF. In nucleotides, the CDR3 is TGTGCCAGCAGCTTAGCGGTGGGGACAGGTGACTATGGCTACACCTTC.

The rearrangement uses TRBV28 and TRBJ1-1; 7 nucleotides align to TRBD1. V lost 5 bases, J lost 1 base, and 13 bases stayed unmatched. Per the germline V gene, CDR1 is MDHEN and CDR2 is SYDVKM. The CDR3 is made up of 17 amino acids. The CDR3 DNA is TGTGCCAGCAGTCCCCTAGGACAGGAGCTGCGGAACACTGAAGCTTTCTTT. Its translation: CASSPLGQELRNTEAFF.

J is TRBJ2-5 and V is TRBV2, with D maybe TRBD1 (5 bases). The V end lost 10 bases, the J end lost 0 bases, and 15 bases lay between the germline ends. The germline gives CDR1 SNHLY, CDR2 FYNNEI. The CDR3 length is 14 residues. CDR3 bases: TGTGCCACTACCGATGGGGCAGACCAAGAGACCCAGTACTTC. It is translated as CATTDGADQETQYF.

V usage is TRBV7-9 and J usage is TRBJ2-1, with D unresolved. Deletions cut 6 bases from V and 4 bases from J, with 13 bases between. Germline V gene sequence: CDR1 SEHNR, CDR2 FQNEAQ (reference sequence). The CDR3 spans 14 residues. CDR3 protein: CASRPPGLYNEQFF. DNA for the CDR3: TGTGCCAGCAGACCTCCCGGCCTTTACAATGAGCAGTTCTTC. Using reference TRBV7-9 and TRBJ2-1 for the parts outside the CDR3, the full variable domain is DTGVSQNPRHKITKRGQNVTFRCDPISEHNRLYWYRQTLGQGPEFLTYFQNEAQLEKSRLLSDRFSAERPKGSFSTLEIQRTEQGDSAMYLCASRPPGLYNEQFFGPGTRLTVL.